The 6 T cell receptor beta chains listed next were all sequenced from one sample in a study of OX40 agonist ivuxolimab in advanced cancers. The protocol was immunoSEQ multiplex PCR, while the TCRdb copy is restricted to in-frame clones and leaves out a portion. The sample has about 20,000 clones; 74% are singletons. The specimen was CD4+ or CD8+ T cells sorted from blood, collected in a trial of the OX40 agonist ivuxolimab. All receptors derive from an adult with an advanced solid tumor such as melanoma, head and neck, liver or kidney cancer.

The J gene is TRBJ2-5, the V gene TRBV19, with D perhaps TRBD1 (7 bases). CDR1 LNHDA and CDR2 SQIVND come from the germline V gene (reference sequence). V lost 4 bases and J lost 5, with 29 bases in between. This CDR3 is built from 19 residues. As DNA, the CDR3 is TGTGCCAGTAGTACCAGGATCAGGGGGGTCGCGTCACTGGGGGAGACCCAGTACTTC. Translated: CASSTRIRGVASLGETQYF.

The gene calls are TRBV19 and TRBJ1-1; D remains ambiguous. The CDR3 length is 14 residues. V lost 5 bases and J lost 1, with 11 bases in between. The V gene's germline CDR1 is LNHDA and CDR2 SQIVND (reference sequence). The CDR3 DNA reads as TGTGCCAGTAGTTTAGGGCAGACGAACACTGAAGCTTTCTTT. It translates to CASSLGQTNTEAFF.

V gene TRBV19 combines with J gene TRBJ2-3; possible D gene TRBD1, 5 bases. V lost 5 bases to trimming and J lost 1 base, with 13 bases between them. CDR1 is LNHDA, CDR2 SQIVND, per germline (reference sequence). The CDR3 spans 15 residues. The CDR3 region is CASSALGVGTDTQYF. The CDR3 nucleotides read TGTGCCAGTAGTGCTTTAGGGGTGGGCACAGATACGCAGTATTTT.

There are many counts of this clone. The chain has TRBV5-5 and TRBJ1-1; possible D gene TRBD1, 6 bases. Trimming removed 3 bases at V and 0 bases at J, with 12 bases between. The CDR3 totals 15 residues. CDR1 and CDR2 from the germline V gene are SGHKS and YYEKEE (reference sequence). CDR3 nucleotides: TGTGCCAGCAGCTCGGACAGCCGGCTGAACACTGAAGCTTTCTTT. This translates into CASSSDSRLNTEAFF.

The chain has TRBV7-2 and TRBJ1-5; D gene ambiguous. Trimming left V 5 bases short and J 5 bases short, with 13 bases between. This CDR3 spans 14 amino acids. Germline CDR1 SGHTA, CDR2 FQGNSA. CDR3: CASSPRVADQPQHF. CDR3 DNA sequence: TGTGCCAGCAGCCCCCGAGTAGCTGATCAGCCCCAGCATTTT.

This chain joins TRBV28 and TRBJ2-7; D ambiguous. The CDR3 runs 14 residues. From germline, CDR1 is MDHEN and CDR2 SYDVKM. Trimming cost V 3 bases and J 0 bases, with 9 bases left between them. CDR3 coding DNA: TGTGCCAGCAGTTTGGGCGATAGCTCCTACGAGCAGTACTTC. It specifies CASSLGDSSYEQYF.